Below are 29 T cell receptor beta chains sequenced from a single sample in a study of blood T cell repertoires in COVID-19. Only in-frame clones appear in the TCRdb table, and some are missing; sequencing was by immunoSEQ multiplex PCR. The repertoire includes approximately 310,000 clones, around 87% of them detected once, and 7.8% sits in the top ten. Input material: peripheral blood. The receptor set was obtained from a woman aged 45-65 years who had recovered from COVID-19.

V usage is TRBV7-2 and J usage is TRBJ2-1, with 9 bases matching TRBD2. Germline values: CDR1 SGHTA, CDR2 FQGNSA. This CDR3 has 12 amino acids. Trimming took 6 bases from V and 10 from J; bases not matched to a gene: 4. For the CDR3, the DNA is TGTGCCAGCAGACCCCTAGCGGGAGAGCAGTTCTTC. This encodes CASRPLAGEQFF.

The DNA of the CDR3 is TGTGCCACCTCAACCCCCCGAACAGGGGCCCTCCCCATGAACACTGAAGCTTTCTTT. This sequence encodes CATSTPRTGALPMNTEAFF. This chain joins TRBV19 and TRBJ1-1; 7 bases line up with TRBD1. V was pared by 10 bases and J by 0 bases, with 23 bases of the junction left unmatched. Germline values: CDR1 LNHDA, CDR2 SQIVND (reference sequence). This CDR3 has 19 amino acids.

The V call is TRBV27, the J call TRBJ1-5; D remains unclear. Per the germline V gene, CDR1 is MNHEY and CDR2 is SMNVEV (reference sequence). Trimming pared 3 bases from V and 4 bases from J, leaving 7 bases between. The CDR3 contains 13 residues. CDR3 DNA: TGTGCCAGCAGTTTTTTTCGGAATCAGCCCCAGCATTTT. Translation: CASSFFRNQPQHF.

V usage is TRBV7-9 and J usage is TRBJ1-1; TRBD1 is a possible D gene (5 bases). This CDR3 is built from 12 residues. Germline CDR1 reads SEHNR; CDR2 reads FQNEAQ (reference sequence). The V gene lost 5 bases and the J gene lost 10 bases, with 14 bases spanning the gap. The CDR3 bases are TGTGCCAGCAGCCTCCAGGGTTTACGAGCTTTCTTT. Protein product: CASSLQGLRAFF.

The chain employs TRBV28 and TRBJ1-6; 8 bases match TRBD1. Looked up from germline, CDR1 is MDHEN and CDR2 is SYDVKM. This CDR3 is 14 amino acids long. With V trimmed by 6 bases and J by 9 bases, 7 bases remained unmatched. The CDR3 nucleotides are TGTGCCAGCAGACAGGGGGAGACGCGTTCACCCCTCCACTTT. Protein: CASRQGETRSPLHF.

The rearrangement uses TRBV19 and TRBJ1-6; D uncertain. With 3 bases removed from V and 10 bases from J, the gap between germline ends came to 22 bases. The germline gives CDR1 LNHDA, CDR2 SQIVND (reference sequence). This CDR3 contains 17 residues. CDR3 nucleotides: TGTGCCAGTAGTATGAGCAGCGGGTTTGAAGCGGTCTCACCCCTCCACTTT. Its translation: CASSMSSGFEAVSPLHF.

This chain joins TRBV5-1 and TRBJ1-1, with a tentative D call TRBD1 (6 bases). The germline V gene has CDR1 SGHRS and CDR2 YFSETQ. V lost 4 bases to trimming and J lost 1 base, with 14 bases between them. The CDR3 is 15 amino acids. The CDR3 loop reads CASSPTTGWNTEAFF. CDR3 nucleotides: TGCGCCAGCAGCCCGACGACAGGATGGAACACTGAAGCTTTCTTT. The full variable domain, completed using reference TRBV5-1 and TRBJ1-1, is KAGVTQTPRYLIKTRGQQVTLSCSPISGHRSVSWYQQTPGQGLQFLFEYFSETQRNKGNFPGRFSGRQFSNSRSEMNVSTLELGDSALYLCASSPTTGWNTEAFFGQGTRLTVV.

The chain employs TRBV2 and TRBJ2-5; D is perhaps TRBD2 (5 bases). Germline CDR1 is SNHLY and CDR2 is FYNNEI. There are 13 residues in the CDR3. Trimming shortened V by 7 bases and J by 3 bases, and 12 bases separated the two germline ends. CDR3 nucleotide sequence: TGTGCCAGCAACGAGTTTAGCGAAGAGACCCAGTACTTC. It encodes CASNEFSEETQYF. The full variable domain, its missing parts supplied by reference TRBV2 and TRBJ2-5, is EPEVTQTPSHQVTQMGQEVILRCVPISNHLYFYWYRQILGQKVEFLVSFYNNEISEKSEIFDDQFSVERPDGSNFTLKIRSTKLEDSAMYFCASNEFSEETQYFGPGTRLLVL.

J is TRBJ1-1 and V is TRBV19, with D uncertain. CDR1 and CDR2 (germline): LNHDA, SQIVND (reference sequence). The CDR3 runs to 12 residues. Trimming removed 5 bases from V and 1 base from J, with 5 bases in between. The CDR3: CASSSRNTEAFF. CDR3 bases: TGTGCCAGTAGTTCCAGGAACACTGAAGCTTTCTTT.

This sequence joins TRBV5-5 and TRBJ1-5; tentatively, D is TRBD1 (5 bases). V shed 0 bases and J shed 2 bases, with 12 bases lying between them. CDR3 length: 16 amino acids. CDR1 and CDR2 (germline): SGHKS, YYEKEE (reference sequence). The CDR3 here is CASSLAAGYGNQPQHF. As DNA, the CDR3 is TGTGCCAGCAGCTTGGCCGCAGGGTATGGCAATCAGCCCCAGCATTTT.

This clone was counted once. CDR3 protein: CASSYWFRTGLTQPQHF. CDR3 in DNA: TGTGCCAGCAGTTATTGGTTTCGGACAGGGCTTACACAGCCCCAGCATTTT. This chain uses TRBV6-2 or TRBV6-3 with TRBJ1-5; 8 nucleotides align to TRBD1. The CDR3 totals 17 residues. V trimming: 3 bases; J trimming: 7 bases; junction bases outside the gene matches: 14. Germline CDR1 and CDR2: MNHEY and SVGEGT.

Regarding this clone: This may come from a read error, since a much larger clone is one base off. The chain couples TRBV12-3 or TRBV12-4 to TRBJ1-2; the match to TRBD1 covers 7 bases. The CDR3 is 12 amino acids. Germline trimming cut 5 bases from V and 8 bases from J; bases unmatched to any gene: 5. CDR3 nucleotides: TGTGCCAGCAGTAAGACAGGGATAGGCTACACCTTC. Protein product: CASSKTGIGYTF.

Here the CDR3 DNA reads TGTGCCTGGAGGGAAACAGGGGGCACTGAAGCTTTCTTT. It specifies CAWRETGGTEAFF. The chain uses TRBV30 and TRBJ1-1; 8 bases are a match to TRBD1. Germline V gene lookup returns CDR1 GTSNPN and CDR2 SVGIG (reference sequence). The CDR3 runs 13 residues. The ends lost 3 bases at V and 4 bases at J; junction bases unmatched: 4.

The rearrangement links TRBV5-1 to TRBJ1-4; D call uncertain. CDR3 length: 14 amino acids. CDR1 and CDR2 (germline): SGHRS, YFSETQ. With 2 bases removed from V and 8 bases from J, the gap between germline ends came to 13 bases. The CDR3 region is CASSFRPMGEKLFF. CDR3 nucleotides: TGCGCCAGCAGCTTCCGGCCTATGGGCGAAAAACTGTTTTTT.

The chain joins TRBV29-1 to TRBJ2-1; 8 positions agree with TRBD2. The CDR3 is 14 residues long. Germline trimming cut 4 bases from V and 8 bases from J; bases unmatched to any gene: 10. The germline gives CDR1 SQVTM, CDR2 ANQGSEA. The CDR3 protein is CSVGRTSNRDEQFF. The CDR3 region has the DNA TGCAGCGTTGGTAGGACTAGCAATAGGGATGAGCAGTTCTTC.

The chain employs TRBV11-2 and TRBJ2-1, with 9 bases matching TRBD2. CDR1 SGHAT and CDR2 FQNNGV come from the germline V gene. CDR3 length: 19 residues. J was trimmed by 1 base and V by 1 base; bases with no gene match: 11. The CDR3: CASSLGAIRLAGSYNEQFF. In DNA form, the CDR3 reads TGTGCCAGCAGCTTAGGGGCAATTAGGCTAGCGGGATCCTACAATGAGCAGTTCTTC.

The rearrangement joins TRBV24-1 to TRBJ2-1; 14 positions agree with TRBD2. Germline V gene data show CDR1 as KGHDR and CDR2 as SFDVKD. This CDR3 comprises 19 residues. Trimming removed 0 bases from V and 7 bases from J; junction bases left unmatched: 10. CDR3 sequence (DNA): TGTGCCACCAGTGATTTGGTAAAGGGACTAGCGGGAGTGGGAAATGAGCAGTTCTTC. It codes for CATSDLVKGLAGVGNEQFF.

The chain links TRBV3-1 (or the pseudogene TRBV3-2) to TRBJ2-2; tentatively, D is TRBD2 (5 bases). The germline CDR1 and CDR2 sequences are LGHDT and YNNKEL (reference sequence). Trimming pared 1 base from V and 4 bases from J, leaving 7 bases between. The CDR3 runs to 14 residues. Here the CDR3 reads CASSQGRGTGELFF. The CDR3 nucleotides read TGTGCCAGCAGCCAAGGACGGGGCACCGGGGAGCTGTTTTTT.

The J gene is TRBJ1-4, the V gene TRBV29-1; a possible D gene is TRBD1 (5 bases). The CDR3 consists of 15 residues. The germline V gene has CDR1 SQVTM and CDR2 ANQGSEA. Trimming removed 4 bases at V and 8 bases at J, with 20 bases between. CDR3 sequence: CSVGSRGGRNEKLFF. CDR3 DNA: TGCAGCGTTGGCTCGAGGGGAGGGAGAAACGAAAAACTGTTTTTT.

The chain has TRBV7-9 and TRBJ2-1; possibly TRBD2 for D (6 bases). V lost 6 bases and J lost 7, with 16 bases in between. The CDR3 sequence is 14 residues long. Germline assignment: CDR1 SEHNR and CDR2 FQNEAQ (reference sequence). CDR3 nucleotides: TGTGCCAGCAGTCACGCCGGGACTGGGAATGAGCAGTTCTTC. Amino acid sequence: CASSHAGTGNEQFF. The full variable domain, its missing parts supplied by reference TRBV7-9 and TRBJ2-1, is DTGVSQNPRHKITKRGQNVTFRCDPISEHNRLYWYRQTLGQGPEFLTYFQNEAQLEKSRLLSDRFSAERPKGSFSTLEIQRTEQGDSAMYLCASSHAGTGNEQFFGPGTRLTVL.

V and J are TRBV4-3 and TRBJ2-6; 7 bases match TRBD2. The V segment lost 4 bases and the J segment 4 bases; nucleotides outside the gene matches: 4. The CDR3 totals 15 residues. CDR1 and CDR2 (germline): LGHNA, YSLEER. In nucleotides, the CDR3 is TGCGCCAGCAGCCCAGCGGGAAGAGGGGCCAACGTCCTGACTTTC. This encodes CASSPAGRGANVLTF.

This sequence joins TRBV28 and TRBJ2-5; D is unresolved. CDR3 size: 16 residues. Germline values: CDR1 MDHEN, CDR2 SYDVKM. The V end was cut by 4 bases, the J end by 5 bases, with 20 bases between. The DNA of the CDR3 is TGTGCCAGCAGTTACCTTCGGCTAGATGGTGTTGAGACCCAGTACTTC. It yields the protein CASSYLRLDGVETQYF.

This clone was seen more than once but under ten times. This sequence joins TRBV28 and TRBJ2-5; D remains ambiguous. Trimming left V 3 bases short and J 0 bases short, with 11 bases between. The CDR3 is 15 residues long. Germline V gene sequence: CDR1 MDHEN, CDR2 SYDVKM. CDR3 sequence reads: CASSFIAVYQETQYF. In DNA form, the CDR3 reads TGTGCCAGCAGTTTTATTGCAGTGTACCAAGAGACCCAGTACTTC.

The chain couples TRBV11-3 to TRBJ2-7, with D possibly matching TRBD2 (5 bases). This CDR3 comprises 14 residues. Trimming stripped 2 bases from V and 3 bases from J, with 11 bases between. Per the germline V gene, CDR1 is SGHNT and CDR2 is YENEEA. The CDR3 region is CASSLSGKVYEQYF. The CDR3 DNA is TGTGCCAGCAGCTTAAGCGGAAAAGTCTACGAGCAGTACTTC.

The chain carries TRBV23-1 and TRBJ2-3; TRBD2 aligns across 9 bases. TRBV23-1 is filed as an ORF, its function uncertain. V gave up 8 bases and J gave up 4 bases; unmatched junction bases: 22. The CDR3 sequence is 19 residues long. CDR3 protein: CASPGLGLTSGEGSDTQYF. The CDR3 DNA follows: TGCGCCAGCCCCGGCCTTGGGTTGACTAGCGGTGAGGGTTCAGATACGCAGTATTTT.

The gene calls are TRBV14 and TRBJ2-3; 9 bases line up with TRBD1. Germline lookup yields CDR1 SGHDN and CDR2 FVKESK. This CDR3 has 19 residues. V lost 5 bases, J lost 8 bases, and 23 bases stayed unmatched. The CDR3 is CASSEGRLGGQGIRGTQYF. In nucleotides, the CDR3 is TGTGCCAGCAGCGAAGGAAGGCTCGGAGGACAGGGGATCAGGGGTACGCAGTATTTT.

J is TRBJ2-1 and V is TRBV19; 14 nucleotides line up with TRBD2. Trimming at V came to 3 bases and at J to 0 bases, leaving 13 bases not matched to a gene. This CDR3 contains 21 residues. Germline-derived CDR1 and CDR2 are LNHDA and SQIVND (reference sequence). CDR3 bases: TGTGCCAGTAGTATCCTATACTCCTCCGGGACTAGCGGGAGCTCCTACAATGAGCAGTTCTTC. This sequence encodes CASSILYSSGTSGSSYNEQFF.

This clone showed up just a few times. The chain employs TRBV20-1 and TRBJ2-2; a weak D match, TRBD1 (6 bases). Between the trimmed V and J ends, which lost 7 bases and 6 bases, there was a span of 9 bases. The CDR3 consists of 11 residues. Germline V gene data show CDR1 as DFQATT and CDR2 as SNEGSKA (reference sequence). CDR3 sequence reads: CSGQGSGELFF. DNA of the CDR3: TGCAGTGGGCAGGGGTCCGGGGAGCTGTTTTTT.

The V gene is TRBV28, the J gene TRBJ2-7, with 9 bases lining up with TRBD1. This CDR3 contains 14 residues. The germline CDR1 and CDR2 sequences are MDHEN and SYDVKM. V shed 3 bases and J 3 bases; nucleotides not matched to a gene: 3. Written as DNA, the CDR3 is TGTGCCAGCAGTTTCGGGACAGGGCACTACGAGCAGTACTTC. It yields the protein CASSFGTGHYEQYF.